The 16 T cell receptor beta chains listed next were all sequenced from one sample in a study of Graves' ophthalmopathy and Graves' hyperthyroidism. Scientists amplified the TCR beta CDR3 regions from RNA transcripts. HTBI-primed first-round RT-PCR preceded second-round multiplex PCR. TCRdb re-called the multiplex PCR reads with MiXCR, one entry per CDR3 protein. The sample holds 650,000 to 800,000 distinct CDR3 sequences, about 38% seen once. The source material was peripheral blood. Source of these receptors: an adult man with Graves' ophthalmopathy.

The chain recombines TRBV19 with TRBJ2-7, with D unresolved. Per germline, CDR1 LNHDA and CDR2 SQIVND (reference sequence). This CDR3 has 14 residues. The V end lost 6 bases, the J end lost 1 base, and 13 bases lay between the germline ends. CDR3 coding DNA: TGTGCCAGTAGCGGCCGATACGCTTCCTACGAGCAGTACTTC. Translating it yields CASSGRYASYEQYF. The variable domain in full, completed from reference TRBV19 and TRBJ2-7, reads DGGITQSPKYLFRKEGQNVTLSCEQNLNHDAMYWYRQDPGQGLRLIYYSQIVNDFQKGDIAEGYSVSREKKESFPLTVTSAQKNPTAFYLCASSGRYASYEQYFGPGTRLTVT.

This clonotype was detected many times. V usage is TRBV29-1 and J usage is TRBJ1-2; 10 nucleotides agree with TRBD1. V gave up 1 base and J gave up 2 bases; unmatched junction bases: 7. This CDR3 is 16 amino acids long. Germline V lookup: CDR1 SQVTM, CDR2 ANQGSEA. The CDR3 is CSVEGGSGQGNYGYTF. The CDR3 coding sequence is TGCAGCGTTGAAGGGGGATCGGGACAGGGGAACTATGGCTACACCTTC. Full variable domain (outside the CDR3, taken from reference TRBV29-1 and TRBJ1-2): SAVISQKPSRDICQRGTSLTIQCQVDSQVTMMFWYRQQPGQSLTLIATANQGSEATYESGFVIDKFPISRPNLTFSTLTVSNMSPEDSSIYLCSVEGGSGQGNYGYTFGSGTRLTVV.

This sequence joins TRBV7-2 and TRBJ2-7; D is unresolved. Trimming pared 5 bases from V and 2 bases from J, leaving 13 bases between. Germline assignment: CDR1 SGHTA and CDR2 FQGNSA. The CDR3 covers 14 residues. CDR3 residues: CASSPTSEAYEQYV. CDR3 sequence (DNA): TGTGCCAGCAGCCCCACCTCCGAGGCCTACGAGCAGTACGTC.

The genes are TRBV7-9 and TRBJ2-7; 8 nucleotides align to TRBD1. Germline CDR1 and CDR2: SEHNR and FQNEAQ (reference sequence). J gave up 4 bases and V 6 bases, and 17 bases lay outside the gene matches. There are 17 residues in the CDR3. CDR3 sequence: CASSPSTPDRVFYEQYF. CDR3 sequence (DNA): TGTGCCAGCAGTCCTTCTACTCCGGACAGGGTTTTTTACGAGCAGTACTTC.

The chain recombines TRBV15 with TRBJ1-2, with D perhaps TRBD1 (5 bases). The CDR3 loop spans 16 amino acids. The V and J ends lost 0 bases and 3 bases respectively, with 14 bases between them. Germline V gene data show CDR1 as LNHNV and CDR2 as YYDKDF (reference sequence). CDR3 residues: CATSRDSPGIHYGYTF. CDR3 sequence (DNA): TGTGCCACCAGCAGAGATTCCCCAGGGATCCACTATGGCTACACCTTC.

This clonotype was found many times. Sequence at one end of the junction differs from germline and may be a read error. Written as DNA, the CDR3 is TGTGCCAGCAGTGAGAGGGTTGTCTATGGCTACACCTTC. Amino acids: CASSERVVYGYTF. V and J are TRBV10-3 and TRBJ1-2; D remains ambiguous. CDR1 is ENHRY, CDR2 SYGVKD, per germline. The CDR3 spans 13 residues.

About this clonotype itself: The conserved final phenylalanine or tryptophan is absent from the CDR3, which likely points to a read error. Because the CDR3's place on the DNA is in doubt, the DNA is left out and the CDR3 is given as listed by TCRdb. The chain is built from TRBV7-9 and TRBJ1-2. The germline V gene has CDR1 SEHNR and CDR2 FQNEAQ (reference sequence). The CDR3 extends over 8 residues, inclusive of both ends. This CDR3 reads CASSSPLG.

A few counts support this clonotype. An end of the junction differs from the germline gene, which may be a read error. This sequence joins TRBV10-3 and TRBJ2-5; 8 nucleotides agree with TRBD1. Per the germline V gene, CDR1 is ENHRY and CDR2 is SYGVKD. The CDR3 is 16 amino acids. CDR3 nucleotides: TGTGCCAGCAGTTTGACAGGACAGGGTGCCCAAGAGACCCAGTACTTC. Encoded protein: CASSLTGQGAQETQYF.

The rearrangement links TRBV25-1 to TRBJ2-5; 14 nucleotides line up with TRBD2. V lost 4 bases and J lost 7; bases outside the gene matches: 2. This CDR3 is built from 14 residues. Germline values: CDR1 MGHDK, CDR2 SYGVNS. CDR3 nucleotides: TGTGCCAGCAGTGGGACTAGCGGGAGGAGGACCCAGTACTTC. Amino acid sequence: CASSGTSGRRTQYF.

The rearrangement uses TRBV12-3 or TRBV12-4 and TRBJ1-5; D call uncertain. Trimming took off 1 base at V and 3 bases at J, with 13 bases between the two ends. The CDR3 is 16 amino acids. The CDR3 region has the DNA TGTGCCAGCAGTTTAGAAGCGGGCGAAGTCAATCAGCCCCAGCATTTT. This gives the protein CASSLEAGEVNQPQHF.

The V call is TRBV6-4, the J call TRBJ2-6; D gene unclear. In germline, CDR1 is MRHNA, CDR2 SNTAGT. This CDR3 has 15 amino acids. Trimming took 5 bases from V and 4 from J, leaving 12 bases between them. The CDR3 here is CASSPGSTGANVLTF. In nucleotides, the CDR3 is TGTGCCAGCAGTCCCGGGTCAACCGGGGCCAACGTCCTGACTTTC.

The genes are TRBV13 and TRBJ2-6; D call uncertain. V shed 6 bases and J shed 9 bases, with 6 bases lying between them. This CDR3 region has 11 residues. Germline CDR1 reads PRHDT; CDR2 reads FYEKMQ (reference sequence). The CDR3 DNA follows: TGTGCCAGCAGTGAGGTCAACGTCCTGACTTTC. Translated, it gives CASSEVNVLTF.

As concerns this clonotype: Compared with germline, one end of the junction differs, possibly owing to a read error. The genes are TRBV7-4 and TRBJ2-6; 10 bases map to TRBD1. The CDR3 consists of 16 residues. Germline V gene lookup returns CDR1 SGHVT and CDR2 SQSDAQ. CDR3 sequence reads: CASSWGQGMGDNVLTF. DNA of the CDR3: TGTGCCAGCAGCTGGGGACAGGGGATGGGGGACAACGTCCTGACTTTC.

Comments on this clonotype: A much bigger clone sits one base away, suggesting this may be a read error. The chain combines TRBV6-5 with TRBJ1-6; 10 bases map to TRBD1. V shed 2 bases and J 9 bases; nucleotides not matched to a gene: 1. The CDR3 is 14 residues long. Per germline, CDR1 MNHEY and CDR2 SVGAGI. The CDR3 is CASSYRTGGSPLHF. Here the CDR3 DNA reads TGTGCCAGCAGTTACAGGACAGGGGGTTCACCCCTCCACTTT.

This clonotype came up many times. The chain joins TRBV5-1 to TRBJ1-3; no clear D gene. The germline gives CDR1 SGHRS, CDR2 YFSETQ. This CDR3 has 14 residues. With 4 bases removed from V and 2 bases from J, the gap between germline ends came to 10 bases. CDR3 bases: TGCGCCAGCAGCGGAGCGGGAGCTGGAAACACCATATATTTT. Translated: CASSGAGAGNTIYF. The variable domain in full, completed from reference TRBV5-1 and TRBJ1-3, reads KAGVTQTPRYLIKTRGQQVTLSCSPISGHRSVSWYQQTPGQGLQFLFEYFSETQRNKGNFPGRFSGRQFSNSRSEMNVSTLELGDSALYLCASSGAGAGNTIYFGEGSWLTVV.

Concerning this clonotype itself: This could be a read error, since a much larger clone is one nucleotide away. The rearrangement joins TRBV10-3 to TRBJ1-6; no firm D call. The germline CDR1 and CDR2 sequences are ENHRY and SYGVKD. The CDR3 contains 12 residues. V was clipped by 6 bases and J by 13 bases, with 13 bases between them. DNA for the CDR3: TGTGCCATCAGCCAACAGTCGGAGCCCCTCCACTTT. Protein: CAISQQSEPLHF.